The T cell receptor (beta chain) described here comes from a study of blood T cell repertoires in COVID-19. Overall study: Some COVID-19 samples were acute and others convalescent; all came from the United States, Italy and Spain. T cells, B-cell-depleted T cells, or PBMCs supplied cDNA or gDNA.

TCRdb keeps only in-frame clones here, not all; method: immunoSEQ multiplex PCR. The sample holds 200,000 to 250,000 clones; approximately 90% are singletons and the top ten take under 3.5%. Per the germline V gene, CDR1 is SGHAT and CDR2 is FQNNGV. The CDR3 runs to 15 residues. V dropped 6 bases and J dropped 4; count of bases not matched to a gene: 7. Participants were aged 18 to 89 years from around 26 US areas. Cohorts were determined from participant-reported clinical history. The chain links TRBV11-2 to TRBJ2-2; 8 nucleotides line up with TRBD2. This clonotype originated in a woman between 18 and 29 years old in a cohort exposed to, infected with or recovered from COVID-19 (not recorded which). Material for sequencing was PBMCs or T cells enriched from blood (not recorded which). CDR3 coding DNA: TGTGCCAGCAGTCGCGGGGGGACCTTCACCGGGGAGCTGTTTTTT. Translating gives CASSRGGTFTGELFF.